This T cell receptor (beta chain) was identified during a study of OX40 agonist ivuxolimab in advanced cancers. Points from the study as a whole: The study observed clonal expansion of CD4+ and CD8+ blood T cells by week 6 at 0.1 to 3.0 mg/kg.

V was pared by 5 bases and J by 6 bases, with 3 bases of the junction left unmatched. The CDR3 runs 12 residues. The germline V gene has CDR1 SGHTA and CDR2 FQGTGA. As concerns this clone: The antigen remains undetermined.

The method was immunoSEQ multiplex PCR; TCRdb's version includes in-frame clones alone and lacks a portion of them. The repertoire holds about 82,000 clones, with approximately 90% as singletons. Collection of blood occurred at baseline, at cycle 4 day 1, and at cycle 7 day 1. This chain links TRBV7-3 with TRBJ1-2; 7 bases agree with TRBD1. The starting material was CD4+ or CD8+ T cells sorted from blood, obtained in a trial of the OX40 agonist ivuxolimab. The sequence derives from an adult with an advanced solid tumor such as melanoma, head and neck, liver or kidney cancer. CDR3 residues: CASSIRGDGYTF. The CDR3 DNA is TGTGCCAGCAGCATCAGGGGGGATGGCTACACCTTC. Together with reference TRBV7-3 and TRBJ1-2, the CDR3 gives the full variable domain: GAGVSQTPSNKVTEKGKYVELRCDPISGHTALYWYRQSLGQGPEFLIYFQGTGAADDSGLPNDRFFAVRPEGSVSTLKIQRTERGDSAVYLCASSIRGDGYTFGSGTRLTVV.